This T cell receptor beta chain was identified during a study of Ad26.COV2.S vaccination and SARS-CoV-2 variants. Study-level information: Of the COV1001 trial arms, the Ad26.COV2.S arm included the donor.

Repertoires were generated with immunoSEQ multiplex PCR, while TCRdb's copy carries only in-frame clones and drops some. The sample has hundreds of thousands of clones, 85% to 90% seen once. The CDR3 totals 17 residues. The germline CDR1 and CDR2 sequences are MDHEN and SYDVKM. Trimming took 2 bases from V and 2 from J, leaving 18 bases between them. Treatment of the sample: roughly 19 received Ad26.COV2.S at low or high dose, single or two shots; 5 received placebo; per-sample allocation not given. The samples date from day 63 after the first vaccine or placebo injection. In Boston, the donor was an adult between 18-55 years of age.

The sample was peripheral blood, taken in a trial of Ad26.COV2.S vaccine versus placebo. This clonotype was obtained from a person aged 18-65 years who received the Ad26.COV2.S COVID-19 vaccine or a placebo. The chain is built from TRBV28 and TRBJ1-1; maybe TRBD1 (6 bases). The CDR3 reads CASSLGGLTGSNTEAFF. The CDR3 nucleotides read TGTGCCAGCAGTTTAGGTGGGCTTACAGGGAGTAACACTGAAGCTTTCTTT.